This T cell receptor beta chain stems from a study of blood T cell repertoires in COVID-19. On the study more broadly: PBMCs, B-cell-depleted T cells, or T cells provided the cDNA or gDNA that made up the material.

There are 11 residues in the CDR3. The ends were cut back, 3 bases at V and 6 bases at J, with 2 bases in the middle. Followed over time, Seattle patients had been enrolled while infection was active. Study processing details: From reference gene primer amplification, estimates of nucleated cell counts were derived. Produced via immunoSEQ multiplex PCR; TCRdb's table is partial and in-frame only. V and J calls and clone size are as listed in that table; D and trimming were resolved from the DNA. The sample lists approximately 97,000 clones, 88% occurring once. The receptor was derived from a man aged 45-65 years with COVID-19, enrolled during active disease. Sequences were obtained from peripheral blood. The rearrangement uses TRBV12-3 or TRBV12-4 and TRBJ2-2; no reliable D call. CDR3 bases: TGTGCCAGCAGTTTCTCCGGGGAGCTGTTTTTT. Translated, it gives CASSFSGELFF.